This T cell receptor (beta chain) was identified during a study of healthy donors' naive CD4 and CD8 T cells. The CDR3 covers 11 residues. CDR1 ENHRY and CDR2 SYGVKD come from the germline V gene. Trimming stripped 0 bases from V and 10 bases from J, with 4 bases between. In the case of this clonotype: The antigen remains undetermined.

Study-level findings and limits: Naive CD4+ and CD8+ cells reportedly differed in usage of most V and J genes.

CD4+CD8-CD45RO-CD45RA+ cells were naive CD4+; CD8+CD4-CD45RA+CD27bright cells were naive CD8+. A linear amplification protocol produced the TCR libraries from about 450 ng of total RNA. TCRdb called the reads again in MiXCR, with one record for every CDR3 protein. The sample records around 180,000 distinct CDR3 sequences, 74% being singletons. The sequence derives from a pool of human donors in good health; the sample pools cells from several healthy donors. Material: naive CD4+ and CD8+ T cells sorted from blood, pooled from several donors. The rearrangement links TRBV10-3 to TRBJ2-1; D ambiguous. DNA for the CDR3: TGTGCCATCAGTGAGTCGTGGGAGCAGTTCTTC. It yields the protein CAISESWEQFF.